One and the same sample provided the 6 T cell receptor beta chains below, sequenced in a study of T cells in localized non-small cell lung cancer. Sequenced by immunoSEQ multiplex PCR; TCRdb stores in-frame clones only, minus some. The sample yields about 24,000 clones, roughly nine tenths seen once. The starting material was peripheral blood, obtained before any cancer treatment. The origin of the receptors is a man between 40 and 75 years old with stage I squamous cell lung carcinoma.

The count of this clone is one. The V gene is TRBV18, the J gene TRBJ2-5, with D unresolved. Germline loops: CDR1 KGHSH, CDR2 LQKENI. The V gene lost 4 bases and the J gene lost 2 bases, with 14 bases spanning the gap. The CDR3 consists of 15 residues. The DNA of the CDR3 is TGTGCCAGCTCACGCCGAACCGCGGCTCAAGAGACCCAGTACTTC. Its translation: CASSRRTAAQETQYF.

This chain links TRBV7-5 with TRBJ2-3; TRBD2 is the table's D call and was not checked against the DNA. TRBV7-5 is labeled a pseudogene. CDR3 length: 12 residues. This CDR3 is CARSPFPDTQYF. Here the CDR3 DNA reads TGTGCCAGAAGCCCCTTTCCAGATACGCAGTATTTT.

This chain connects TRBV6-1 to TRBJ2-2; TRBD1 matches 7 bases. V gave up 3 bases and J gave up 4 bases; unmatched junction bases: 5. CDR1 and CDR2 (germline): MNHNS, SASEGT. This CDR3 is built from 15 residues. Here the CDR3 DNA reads TGTGCCAGCAGTGATAAGGGGGCGCTCACCGGGGAGCTGTTTTTT. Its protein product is CASSDKGALTGELFF.

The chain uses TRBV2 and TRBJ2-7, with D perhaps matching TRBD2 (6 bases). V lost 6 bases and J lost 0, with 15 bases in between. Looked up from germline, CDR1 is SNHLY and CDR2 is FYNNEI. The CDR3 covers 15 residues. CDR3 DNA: TGTGCCAGCAGAGGGAGGCAGGCGAGCTCCTACGAGCAGTACTTC. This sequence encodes CASRGRQASSYEQYF.

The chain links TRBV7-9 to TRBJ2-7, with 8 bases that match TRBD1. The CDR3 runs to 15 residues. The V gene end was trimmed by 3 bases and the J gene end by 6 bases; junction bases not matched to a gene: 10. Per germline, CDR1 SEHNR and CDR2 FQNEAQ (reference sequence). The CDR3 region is CASSFFPGQVSEQYF. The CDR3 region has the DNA TGTGCCAGCAGCTTTTTCCCGGGACAGGTTAGCGAGCAGTACTTC.

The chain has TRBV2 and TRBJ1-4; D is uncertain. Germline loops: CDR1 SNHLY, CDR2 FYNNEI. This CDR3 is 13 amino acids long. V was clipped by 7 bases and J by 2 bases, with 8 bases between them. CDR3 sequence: CASIRDTNEKLFF. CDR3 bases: TGTGCCAGCATACGGGATACTAATGAAAAACTGTTTTTT.